The source of this TCR beta chain is a study of cytomegalovirus exposure and HLA in healthy donors. Both 60 Vbeta primers and 13 Jbeta primers went into the PCR. TCRdb's copy holds only in-frame clones and misses some; the assay was immunoSEQ multiplex PCR. The sample records approximately 180,000 clones, about 80% being singletons. The CDR3 consists of 16 residues. V was clipped by 3 bases and J by 9 bases; unmatched bases: 8. Germline loops: CDR1 SGHTA, CDR2 FQGNSA. Specimen: PBMCs. This sequence originates from a middle-aged woman in good health and CMV-seronegative. The chain recombines TRBV7-2 with TRBJ2-1; 13 nucleotides line up with TRBD2. CDR3 nucleotides: TGTGCCAGCAGCTTGGCGACTAGCGGGAGGCGGGGTGAGCAGTTCTTC. Amino acid sequence: CASSLATSGRRGEQFF.